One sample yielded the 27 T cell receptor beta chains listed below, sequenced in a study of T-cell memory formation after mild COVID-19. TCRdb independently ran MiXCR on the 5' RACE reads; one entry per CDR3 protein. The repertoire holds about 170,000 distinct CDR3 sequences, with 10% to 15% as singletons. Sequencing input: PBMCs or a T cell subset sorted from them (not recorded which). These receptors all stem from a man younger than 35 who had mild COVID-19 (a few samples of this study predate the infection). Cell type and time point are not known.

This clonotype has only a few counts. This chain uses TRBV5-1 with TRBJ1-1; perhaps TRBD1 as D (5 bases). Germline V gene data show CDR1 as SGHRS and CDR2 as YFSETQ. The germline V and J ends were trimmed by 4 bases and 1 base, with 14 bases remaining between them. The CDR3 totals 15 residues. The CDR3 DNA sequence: TGCGCCAGCAGCCTCGCCGGGGGAGGGAACACTGAAGCTTTCTTT. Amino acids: CASSLAGGGNTEAFF.

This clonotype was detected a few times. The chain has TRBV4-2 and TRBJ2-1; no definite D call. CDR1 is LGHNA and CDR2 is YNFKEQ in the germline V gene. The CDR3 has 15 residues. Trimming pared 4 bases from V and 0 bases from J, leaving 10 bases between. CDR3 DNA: TGTGCCAGCAGCCCGTCCAGATACTCCTACAATGAGCAGTTCTTC. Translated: CASSPSRYSYNEQFF.

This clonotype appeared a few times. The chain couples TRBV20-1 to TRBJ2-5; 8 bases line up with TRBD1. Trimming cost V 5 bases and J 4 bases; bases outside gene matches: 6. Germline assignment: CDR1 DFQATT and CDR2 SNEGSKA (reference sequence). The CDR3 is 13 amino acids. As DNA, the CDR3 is TGCAGTGCTGCCCGGACAGGGACAGAGACCCAGTACTTC. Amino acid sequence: CSAARTGTETQYF.

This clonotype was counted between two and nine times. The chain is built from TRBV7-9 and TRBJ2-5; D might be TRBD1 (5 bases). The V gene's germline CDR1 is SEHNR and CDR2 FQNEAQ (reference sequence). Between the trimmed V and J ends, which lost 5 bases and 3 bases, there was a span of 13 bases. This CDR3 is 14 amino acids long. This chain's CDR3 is CASSTMTAEETQYF. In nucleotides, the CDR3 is TGTGCCAGCAGCACCATGACAGCTGAAGAGACCCAGTACTTC.

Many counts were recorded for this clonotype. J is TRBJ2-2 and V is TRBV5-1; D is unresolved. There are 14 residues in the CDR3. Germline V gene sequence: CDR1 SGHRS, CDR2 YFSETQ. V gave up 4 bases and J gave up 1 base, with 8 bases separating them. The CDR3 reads CASSPGMNTGELFF. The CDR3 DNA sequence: TGCGCCAGCAGCCCAGGAATGAACACCGGGGAGCTGTTTTTT.

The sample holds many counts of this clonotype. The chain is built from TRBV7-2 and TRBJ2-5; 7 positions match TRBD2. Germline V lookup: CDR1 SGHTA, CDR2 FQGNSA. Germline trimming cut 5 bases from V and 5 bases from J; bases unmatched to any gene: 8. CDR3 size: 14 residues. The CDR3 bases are TGTGCCAGCAGCCTACTAGCGATGGATGAGACCCAGTACTTC. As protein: CASSLLAMDETQYF.

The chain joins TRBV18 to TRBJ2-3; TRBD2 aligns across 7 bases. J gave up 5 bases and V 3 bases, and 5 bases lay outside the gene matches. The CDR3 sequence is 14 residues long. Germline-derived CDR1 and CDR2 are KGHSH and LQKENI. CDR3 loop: CASSPVIAGDTQYF. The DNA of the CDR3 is TGTGCCAGCTCACCGGTCATAGCGGGAGATACGCAGTATTTT.

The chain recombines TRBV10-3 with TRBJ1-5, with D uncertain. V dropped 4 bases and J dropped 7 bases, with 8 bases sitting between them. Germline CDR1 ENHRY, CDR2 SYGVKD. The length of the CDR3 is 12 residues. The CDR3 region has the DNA TGTGCCATCAGTGTCTTAGGCCAGCCCCAGCATTTT. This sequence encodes CAISVLGQPQHF.

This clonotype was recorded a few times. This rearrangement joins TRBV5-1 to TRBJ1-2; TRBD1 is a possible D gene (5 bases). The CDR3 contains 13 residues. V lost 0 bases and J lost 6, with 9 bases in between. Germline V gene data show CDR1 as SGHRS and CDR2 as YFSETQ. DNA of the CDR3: TGCGCCAGCAGCTTGGGAGGGGCGGATGGCTACACCTTC. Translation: CASSLGGADGYTF.

CDR3 coding DNA: TGTGCCAGCAGTTTGGGGGGGTTCCAACAAGAGACCCAGTACTTC. Translating it yields CASSLGGFQQETQYF. The chain couples TRBV12-3 or TRBV12-4 to TRBJ2-5; 7 positions agree with TRBD2. The J segment lost 2 bases and the V segment lost 3 bases, leaving 6 bases of the junction unmatched. The CDR3 is 15 residues long.

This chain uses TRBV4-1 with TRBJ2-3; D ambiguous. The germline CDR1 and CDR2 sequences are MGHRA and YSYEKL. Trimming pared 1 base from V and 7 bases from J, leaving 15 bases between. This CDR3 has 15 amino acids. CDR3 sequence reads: CASSQGLESLYTQYF. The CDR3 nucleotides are TGCGCCAGCAGCCAAGGGCTAGAATCCCTTTATACGCAGTATTTT.

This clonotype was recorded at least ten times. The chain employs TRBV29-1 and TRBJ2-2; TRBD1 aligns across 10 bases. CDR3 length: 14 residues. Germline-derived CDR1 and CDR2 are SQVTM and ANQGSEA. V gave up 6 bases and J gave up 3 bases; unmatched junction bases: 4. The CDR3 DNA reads TGCAGCGTCGCCGGGACAGGGGACACCGGGGAGCTGTTTTTT. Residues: CSVAGTGDTGELFF.

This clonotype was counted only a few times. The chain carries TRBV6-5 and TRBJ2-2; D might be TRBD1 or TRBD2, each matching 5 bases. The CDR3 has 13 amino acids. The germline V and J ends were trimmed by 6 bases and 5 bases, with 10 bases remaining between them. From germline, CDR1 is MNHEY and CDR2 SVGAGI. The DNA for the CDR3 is TGTGCCAGCAGGAGGGGTTTGACCGGGGAGCTGTTTTTT. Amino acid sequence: CASRRGLTGELFF.

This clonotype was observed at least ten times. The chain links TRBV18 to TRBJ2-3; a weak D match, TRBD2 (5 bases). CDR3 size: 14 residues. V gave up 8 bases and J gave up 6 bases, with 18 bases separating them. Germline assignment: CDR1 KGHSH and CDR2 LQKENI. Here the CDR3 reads CASAISGRSDTQYF. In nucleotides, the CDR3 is TGTGCCAGCGCAATAAGCGGCCGCTCGGATACGCAGTATTTT.

Here the CDR3 reads CASSLEAGLGYTF. Written as DNA, the CDR3 is TGTGCCAGCAGCTTAGAGGCAGGGTTGGGCTACACCTTC. The V call is TRBV11-2, the J call TRBJ1-2; perhaps TRBD1 as D (5 bases). Trimming cost V 0 bases and J 8 bases, with 10 bases left between them. The CDR3 is made up of 13 amino acids. CDR1 is SGHAT and CDR2 is FQNNGV in the germline V gene.

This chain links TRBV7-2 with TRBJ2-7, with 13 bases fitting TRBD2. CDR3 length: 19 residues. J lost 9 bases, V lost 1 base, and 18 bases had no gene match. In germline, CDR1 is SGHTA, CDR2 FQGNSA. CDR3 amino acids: CASSLDSAPRTSGGAGQYF. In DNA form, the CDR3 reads TGTGCCAGCAGCTTAGATTCTGCCCCTCGGACTAGCGGGGGCGCCGGGCAGTACTTC.

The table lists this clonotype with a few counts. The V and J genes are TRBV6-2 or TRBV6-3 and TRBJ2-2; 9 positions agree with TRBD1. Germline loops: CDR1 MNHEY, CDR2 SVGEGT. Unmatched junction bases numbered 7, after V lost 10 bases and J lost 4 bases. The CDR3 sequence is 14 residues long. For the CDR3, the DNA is TGTGCCACCCGGGACAGGGCTACCACCGGGGAGCTGTTTTTT. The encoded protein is CATRDRATTGELFF.

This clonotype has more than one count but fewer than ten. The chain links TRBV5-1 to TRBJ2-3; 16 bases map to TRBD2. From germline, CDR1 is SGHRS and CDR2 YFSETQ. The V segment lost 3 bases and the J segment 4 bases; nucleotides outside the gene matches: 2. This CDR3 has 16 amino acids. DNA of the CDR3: TGCGCCAGCAGCTCTGGGACTAGCGGGGGGGCAGATACGCAGTATTTT. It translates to CASSSGTSGGADTQYF.

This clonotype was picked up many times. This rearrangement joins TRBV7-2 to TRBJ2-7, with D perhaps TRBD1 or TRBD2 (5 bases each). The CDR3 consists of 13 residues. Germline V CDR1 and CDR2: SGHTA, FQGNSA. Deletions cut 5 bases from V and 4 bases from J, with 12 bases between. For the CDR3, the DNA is TGTGCCAGCAGCCTGACTACAGGATACGAGCAGTACTTC. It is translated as CASSLTTGYEQYF.

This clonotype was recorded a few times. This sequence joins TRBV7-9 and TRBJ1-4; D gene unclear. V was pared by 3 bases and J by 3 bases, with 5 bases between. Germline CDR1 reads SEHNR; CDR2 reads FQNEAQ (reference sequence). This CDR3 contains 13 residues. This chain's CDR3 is CASSFLSNEKLFF. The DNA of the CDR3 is TGTGCCAGCAGCTTCCTTTCTAATGAAAAACTGTTTTTT.

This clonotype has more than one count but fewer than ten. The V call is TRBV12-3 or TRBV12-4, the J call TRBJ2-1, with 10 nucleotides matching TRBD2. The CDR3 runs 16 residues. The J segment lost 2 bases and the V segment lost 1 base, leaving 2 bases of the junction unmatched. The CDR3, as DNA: TGTGCCAGCAGTTTAGGGACTAGCGGCGCCTACAATGAGCAGTTCTTC. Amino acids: CASSLGTSGAYNEQFF.

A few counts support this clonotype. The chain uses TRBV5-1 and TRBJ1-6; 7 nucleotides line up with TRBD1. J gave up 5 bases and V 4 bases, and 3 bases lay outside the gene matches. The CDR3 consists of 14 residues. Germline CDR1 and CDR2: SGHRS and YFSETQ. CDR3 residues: CASSVTGDNSPLHF. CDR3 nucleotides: TGCGCCAGCAGCGTTACAGGGGATAATTCACCCCTCCACTTT.

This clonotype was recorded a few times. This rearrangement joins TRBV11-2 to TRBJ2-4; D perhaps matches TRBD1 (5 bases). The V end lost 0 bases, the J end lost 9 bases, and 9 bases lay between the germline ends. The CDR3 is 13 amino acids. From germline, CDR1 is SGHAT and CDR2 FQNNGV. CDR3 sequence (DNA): TGTGCCAGCAGCTTAGATAGGGGCAGCATTCAGTACTTC. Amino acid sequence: CASSLDRGSIQYF. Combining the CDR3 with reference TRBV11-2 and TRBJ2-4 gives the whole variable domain EAGVAQSPRYKIIEKRQSVAFWCNPISGHATLYWYQQILGQGPKLLIQFQNNGVVDDSQLPKDRFSAERLKGVDSTLKIQPAKLEDSAVYLCASSLDRGSIQYFGAGTRLSVL.

Here the CDR3 reads CASSLGSPGYTF. In DNA form, the CDR3 reads TGTGCCAGCAGCTTAGGCAGTCCTGGCTACACCTTC. The rearrangement links TRBV7-9 to TRBJ1-2; no clear D gene. Germline CDR1 reads SEHNR; CDR2 reads FQNEAQ (reference sequence). Trimming took off 1 base at V and 7 bases at J, with 7 bases between the two ends. CDR3 length equals 12 residues.

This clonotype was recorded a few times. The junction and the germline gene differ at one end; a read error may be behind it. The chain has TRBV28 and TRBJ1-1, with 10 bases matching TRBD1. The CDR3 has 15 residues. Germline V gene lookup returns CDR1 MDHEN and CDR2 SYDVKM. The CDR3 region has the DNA TGTGCCAGCAGTTTCTTGGACAGGGGGAACACTGAAGCTTTATTT. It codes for CASSFLDRGNTEALF.

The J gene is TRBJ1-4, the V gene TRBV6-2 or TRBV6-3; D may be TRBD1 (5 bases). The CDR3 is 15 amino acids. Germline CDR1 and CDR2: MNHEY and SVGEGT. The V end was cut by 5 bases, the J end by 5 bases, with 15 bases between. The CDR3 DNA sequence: TGTGCCAGCAGTGACCCCCGGGACGGAAATGAAAAACTGTTTTTT. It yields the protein CASSDPRDGNEKLFF.

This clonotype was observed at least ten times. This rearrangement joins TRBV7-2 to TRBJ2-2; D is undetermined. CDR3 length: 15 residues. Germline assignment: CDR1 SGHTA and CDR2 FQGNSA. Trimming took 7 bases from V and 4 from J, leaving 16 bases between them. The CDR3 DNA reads TGTGCCAGCACCCAGTCGAGGCCCCCCACCGGGGAGCTGTTTTTT. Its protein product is CASTQSRPPTGELFF.